This TCR beta chain was recovered during a study of human T cells and chemical hapten exposure. The ends were cut back, 5 bases at V and 1 base at J, with 11 bases in the middle. The CDR3 runs 13 residues. The germline gives CDR1 DFQATT, CDR2 SNEGSKA (reference sequence). Time point: pre-sensitization, week 0. The treatment denotes: therapeutic diphenylcyclopropenone sensitization with weekly scalp DPC. At every patch-test visit, blood was drawn before the patch test was applied. A single record per CDR3 protein comes from TCRdb applying MiXCR to the RACE reads. Counted here are some 45,000 distinct CDR3 sequences, approximately 13% occurring once; the ten biggest clones make up roughly 5.7%. Notes on the study in general: PT1 expanded TCR counts correlated positively with patch test score.

This clonotype was observed many times. Its target is unknown. The sequencing used whole blood, collected in connection with sensitization to the hapten diphenylcyclopropenone (DPC). The sequence derives from a woman under 40 with alopecia areata. Some clones in this sample may be carry-over from other donors' samples. The chain recombines TRBV20-1 with TRBJ1-1; D is unclear. CDR3 nucleotide sequence: TGCAGTGCTTATAGGCTGGGGAACACTGAAGCTTTCTTT. It codes for CSAYRLGNTEAFF.